This T cell receptor (beta chain) stems from a study of blood T cell repertoires in COVID-19 (dated by TCRdb to the early 2020s). A note on the overall study: Samples covering the acute and convalescent phases of COVID-19 were provided by collaborators in the United States, Italy and Spain. The material from the prospective study consisted of cDNA or gDNA derived from T cells, B-cell-depleted T cells, or PBMCs. Subjects who had been exposed to COVID-19, were actively infected with it, or had recovered from it provided the deeply sampled blood TCRbeta repertoires that made up the dataset. The repertoires were made available in a free public database intended to serve as a resource for research on the immune response to SARS-CoV-2. Samples were obtained from the ongoing ImmuneRACE study (first 160 participants) and from over 1,000 subjects provided by 6 global collaborators. Nearly every sample came with metadata listing a de-identified subject ID, COVID-19 status, age in years and sex. HLA class I and class II types, where available, came from metadata supplied by the sample provider rather than from assay-based typing. Overall results and qualifications from the work: The amount of clinical and demographic metadata varied by source and participant and was provided uncurated.

In regard to this clone: The specificity of this receptor is unknown. Per-base qualities were not stored, and no clone one base away is much larger.

TCRbeta CDR3 regions were amplified from genomic DNA using the immunoSEQ Assay, a bias-controlled multiplex PCR. The published analysis was carried out like this. The number of nucleated cells in each sample was estimated by amplification of reference gene primers within the assay. To quantify the absolute abundance of each unique TCRbeta CDR3 rearrangement, sequence reads were collapsed and filtered. Productive Simpson clonality was computed per sample as the square root of Simpson's diversity index over productive rearrangements. TCRdb re-hosts the immuneACCESS table, in-frame sequences only. Its copies lack some clones; in the studies checked, an unresolved V gene accounts for under half of them, and the cause for the rest is not known. D and trimming come from the DNA, and the V and J calls and clone size come from that table. This sample comprises more than 140,000 clones, 85% to 90% of them detected only once. Of the sample, 8.2% is held by the ten largest clones.

Whole blood was collected in K2EDTA tubes by collaborating institutions according to the institutions' own protocols. For TCRbeta analysis, collaborator samples were shipped as frozen whole blood, as isolated PBMCs, or as DNA extracted from either sample type. Sequencing was performed on peripheral blood. The sequence was obtained from a woman aged 60-75 years with acute or convalescent COVID-19.

The nucleotide sequence reads as follows: TGTGCCAGCAGTGGGGGACAGGGCCGCCGGGAAAAACTGTTTTTT. Its protein reads: CASSGGQGRREKLFF. The V and J segments used are TRBV28 and TRBJ1-4, and 9 junctional nucleotides match TRBD1. Reading from cysteine to phenylalanine, the CDR3 counts 15 amino acids. The entry retains the CDR3 DNA only, 45 bases that are in frame from base 1. V has 5 bases trimmed and J has 8 bases trimmed; junction bases matching no gene number 9. CDR1 and CDR2 are drawn from the germline V gene: MDHEN, SYDVKM.